Ten or more counts support the clone carrying this TCR beta chain. Its antigen is currently unknown. The entry originates in a study of read filtering for tumor transcriptome and immune sequencing. Study-level background: Revised staging placed under ten patients in R-ISS I, approximately 16 in II, 7 in III. RNA-seq yielded only about 75 to 1,400 TCR reads, IR-seq about 3.5 to 11 million. Study-wide points: RNA-seq captured clonotypes less deeply and reliably than IR-seq.

This CDR3 is 14 amino acids long. V gave up 8 bases and J gave up 5 bases; unmatched junction bases: 9. CDR1 is SGHTA and CDR2 is FQGNSA in the germline V gene. Molecular barcoded adaptors covering alpha/delta and beta/gamma chains were used on approximately 400 ng RNA. One entry per CDR3 protein results from TCRdb running MiXCR on the reads. In the table there are over 50,000 distinct CDR3 sequences, 15% to 25% of which are singletons. Sampling of bone marrow took place during active disease in every patient. The chain is built from TRBV7-2 and TRBJ2-3, with 8 bases matching TRBD2. Sequenced sample: a population of CD138-negative cells sorted from bone marrow. The sequence derives from a donor aged 40 or over with multiple myeloma. The CDR3 reads CASSNGGAEDTQYF. For the CDR3, the DNA is TGTGCCAGCTCCAACGGGGGGGCCGAAGATACGCAGTATTTT. Full variable domain (missing parts from reference TRBV7-2 and TRBJ2-3): GAGVSQSPSNKVTEKGKDVELRCDPISGHTALYWYRQSLGQGLEFLIYFQGNSAPDKSGLPSDRFSAERTGGSVSTLTIQRTQQEDSAVYLCASSNGGAEDTQYFGPGTRLTVL.